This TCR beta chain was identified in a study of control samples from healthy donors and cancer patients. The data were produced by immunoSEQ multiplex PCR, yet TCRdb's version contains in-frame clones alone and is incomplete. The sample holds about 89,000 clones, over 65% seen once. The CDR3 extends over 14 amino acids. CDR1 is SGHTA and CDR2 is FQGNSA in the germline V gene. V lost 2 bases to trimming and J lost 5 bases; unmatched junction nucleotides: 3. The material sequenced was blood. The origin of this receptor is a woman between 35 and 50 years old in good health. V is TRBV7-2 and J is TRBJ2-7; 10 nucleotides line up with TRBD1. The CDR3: CASSLQDRGDEQYF. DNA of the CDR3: TGTGCCAGCAGCTTACAGGACAGGGGGGACGAGCAGTACTTC.